The 21 T cell receptor beta chains below were found in one sample sequenced in a study of control samples from healthy donors and cancer patients. Libraries were prepared by immunoSEQ multiplex PCR; TCRdb keeps only in-frame clonotypes and omits some of them. The data hold some 140,000 clones, with about 94% observed a single time. The sequenced sample was blood. These receptors were obtained from a man aged 35-49 years in good health.

This chain uses TRBV13 with TRBJ2-1; 11 nucleotides line up with TRBD2. The V gene's germline CDR1 is PRHDT and CDR2 FYEKMQ (reference sequence). The CDR3 runs to 16 residues. Trimming at V came to 6 bases and at J to 9 bases, leaving 13 bases not matched to a gene. CDR3 bases: TGTGCCAGCAGTCCAACCCTAGCGGGGGGCCCCCTTGAGCAGTTCTTC. Protein product: CASSPTLAGGPLEQFF.

The J gene is TRBJ2-7, the V gene TRBV19; D possibly corresponds to TRBD1 (6 bases). The germline CDR1 and CDR2 sequences are LNHDA and SQIVND (reference sequence). V was cut by 6 bases and J by 2 bases, with 14 bases left in between. The CDR3 length is 14 residues. As DNA, the CDR3 is TGTGCCAGTAGCCTCCGGGACACCCCCTACGAGCAGTACTTC. Its translation: CASSLRDTPYEQYF.

This chain uses TRBV29-1 with TRBJ1-2; 9 bases are a match to TRBD1. Germline assignment: CDR1 SQVTM and CDR2 ANQGSEA. The CDR3 loop spans 15 amino acids. The ends lost 5 bases at V and 4 bases at J; junction bases unmatched: 11. The CDR3 loop reads CSVPPGQGGSYGYTF. Here the CDR3 DNA reads TGCAGCGTTCCCCCGGGACAGGGAGGGAGCTATGGCTACACCTTC. Full variable domain (rest looked up from reference TRBV29-1 and TRBJ1-2): SAVISQKPSRDICQRGTSLTIQCQVDSQVTMMFWYRQQPGQSLTLIATANQGSEATYESGFVIDKFPISRPNLTFSTLTVSNMSPEDSSIYLCSVPPGQGGSYGYTFGSGTRLTVV.

The chain has TRBV12-2 and TRBJ2-5; no check of the table's D call, TRBD2, against the DNA was made. TRBV12-2 is a listed pseudogene. The CDR3 is made up of 14 amino acids. The chain's CDR3 is CASRLARGGPLEYF. CDR3 in DNA: TGTGCAAGTCGCTTAGCACGGGGGGGGCCCCTGGAGTACTTC.

This clone was seen only once. The V call is TRBV5-8, the J call TRBJ1-6; D perhaps matches TRBD1 (6 bases). V was clipped by 4 bases and J by 11 bases, with 25 bases between them. The germline CDR1 and CDR2 sequences are SGHTS and YDEGEE. The CDR3 contains 17 residues. The CDR3 nucleotides read TGTGCCAGCAGCCAGAAGACAGGCGGGGGGCCTGGCGCACCCCTCCACTTT. It encodes CASSQKTGGGPGAPLHF.

V is TRBV7-2 and J is TRBJ1-5; 8 nucleotides align to TRBD1. The CDR3 runs to 15 residues. V shed 5 bases and J 4 bases; nucleotides not matched to a gene: 7. From germline, CDR1 is SGHTA and CDR2 FQGNSA. Here the CDR3 reads CASSPRTGINQPQHF. DNA of the CDR3: TGTGCCAGCAGCCCGCGGACAGGGATAAATCAGCCCCAGCATTTT.

The gene calls are TRBV10-2 and TRBJ1-6, with no clear D. V lost 0 bases to trimming and J lost 10 bases, with 16 bases between them. Germline CDR1 reads WSHSY; CDR2 reads SAAADI. The CDR3 has 16 residues. The CDR3 coding sequence is TGCGCCAGCAGTGAGTCGGTGTTAGAATTCTACTCACCCCTCCACTTT. Translation gives CASSESVLEFYSPLHF.

The chain joins TRBV18 to TRBJ2-4; 7 bases agree with TRBD1. Trimming removed 5 bases from V and 0 bases from J; junction bases left unmatched: 22. Germline-derived CDR1 and CDR2 are KGHSH and LQKENI. This CDR3 spans 21 amino acids. The CDR3 is CASSNTGETRFPLLAKNIQYF. DNA of the CDR3: TGTGCCAGCTCAAATACAGGGGAAACGAGGTTCCCTCTACTAGCCAAAAACATTCAGTACTTC.

The chain couples TRBV6-2 or TRBV6-3 to TRBJ1-1; D remains unclear. This CDR3 contains 13 residues. Per germline, CDR1 MNHEY and CDR2 SVGEGT. Trimming took off 6 bases at V and 0 bases at J, with 8 bases between the two ends. The CDR3 region has the DNA TGTGCCAGCAGCCCGGACCTGAACACTGAAGCTTTCTTT. It yields the protein CASSPDLNTEAFF.

The gene calls are TRBV19 and TRBJ1-1; D is ambiguous. V was cut by 10 bases and J by 5 bases, with 17 bases left in between. The CDR3 is 13 residues long. CDR1 and CDR2 from the germline V gene are LNHDA and SQIVND (reference sequence). For the CDR3, the DNA is TGTGCCACTCGTCTATCAACCAGGACTGAAGCTTTCTTT. It specifies CATRLSTRTEAFF.

CDR3 sequence (DNA): TGCGCCAGCAGCGTGGGAACTGAAGCTTTCTTT. The encoded protein is CASSVGTEAFF. The rearrangement uses TRBV5-1 and TRBJ1-1; D remains unclear. V dropped 4 bases and J dropped 5 bases, with 6 bases sitting between them. CDR1 SGHRS and CDR2 YFSETQ come from the germline V gene. This CDR3 is 11 amino acids long.

J is TRBJ1-3 and V is TRBV4-1; 8 nucleotides line up with TRBD1. This CDR3 contains 16 residues. CDR1 is MGHRA, CDR2 YSYEKL, per germline. V shed 3 bases, J shed 10 bases, and the junction held 14 bases outside the gene matches. CDR3 sequence: CASSQGQALSGDTIYF. Written as DNA, the CDR3 is TGCGCCAGCAGCCAGGGACAGGCTCTTAGCGGAGATACCATATATTTT.

The chain recombines TRBV5-1 with TRBJ2-3; D not certain. The CDR3 runs 12 residues. In germline, CDR1 is SGHRS, CDR2 YFSETQ. The V gene lost 0 bases and the J gene lost 5 bases, with 4 bases spanning the gap. CDR3 in amino acids: CASSLDLDTQYF. The CDR3 nucleotides read TGCGCCAGCAGCTTGGACCTAGATACGCAGTATTTT.

The chain couples TRBV30 to TRBJ1-4; no clear D. Trimming removed 5 bases at V and 5 bases at J, with 9 bases between. The germline CDR1 and CDR2 sequences are GTSNPN and SVGIG (reference sequence). CDR3 size: 12 residues. The CDR3: CAWRTGNEKLFF. CDR3 DNA sequence: TGTGCCTGGCGAACCGGGAATGAAAAACTGTTTTTT.

The rearrangement joins TRBV6-5 to TRBJ1-2, with 10 bases that match TRBD1. Germline values: CDR1 MNHEY, CDR2 SVGAGI. V shed 6 bases, J shed 10 bases, and the junction held 11 bases outside the gene matches. The CDR3 sequence is 14 residues long. The chain's CDR3 is CASSRRDRGLDYTF. CDR3 sequence (DNA): TGTGCCAGCAGCCGCCGGGACAGGGGATTAGACTACACCTTC.

This clone came up once. This chain connects TRBV9 to TRBJ2-3; 14 bases are a match to TRBD2. The CDR3 is 16 residues long. Germline CDR1 SGDLS, CDR2 YYNGEE. V gave up 4 bases and J gave up 5 bases; unmatched junction bases: 6. In DNA, the CDR3 is TGTGCCAGCAGCCCGACTAGCGGGGGGGCAAAAGATACGCAGTATTTT. The encoded protein is CASSPTSGGAKDTQYF.

This chain connects TRBV3-1 (or the pseudogene TRBV3-2) to TRBJ1-4; no firm D call. The germline gives CDR1 LGHDT, CDR2 YNNKEL (reference sequence). This CDR3 comprises 14 residues. With 3 bases removed from V and 2 bases from J, the gap between germline ends came to 7 bases. The CDR3 coding sequence is TGTGCCAGCAGCCAGAGGAAGACTAATGAAAAACTGTTTTTT. Protein product: CASSQRKTNEKLFF.

V gene TRBV11-1 combines with J gene TRBJ1-2; perhaps TRBD1 as D (5 bases). Germline V lookup: CDR1 SGHAT, CDR2 FQDESV (reference sequence). This CDR3 spans 14 amino acids. The V and J ends lost 2 bases and 4 bases respectively, with 11 bases between them. The CDR3 region is CASSLLSGTYGYTF. In nucleotides, the CDR3 is TGTGCCAGCAGCTTACTGTCGGGGACCTATGGCTACACCTTC.

The count of this clone is one. The rearrangement joins TRBV5-4 to TRBJ1-3; D unresolved. CDR1 is SGHNT, CDR2 YYREEE, per germline (reference sequence). CDR3 size: 13 residues. V gave up 0 bases and J gave up 4 bases, with 5 bases separating them. In DNA, the CDR3 is TGTGCCAGCAGCTTGGACAGCGGAAACACCATATATTTT. Translation: CASSLDSGNTIYF.

The J gene is TRBJ1-1, the V gene TRBV5-4; unclear D gene. This CDR3 has 12 residues. CDR1 and CDR2 (germline): SGHNT, YYREEE (reference sequence). V lost 4 bases, J lost 6 bases, and 10 bases lay in between. CDR3: CASSAFGAEAFF. The CDR3 DNA reads as TGTGCCAGCAGCGCTTTTGGGGCTGAAGCTTTCTTT.

This sequence joins TRBV5-6 and TRBJ2-7; 7 positions match TRBD2. The CDR3 spans 15 residues. V gave up 4 bases and J gave up 2 bases; unmatched junction bases: 9. CDR1 and CDR2 (germline): SGHDT, YYEEEE. The CDR3 loop is CASSLRGGVTYEQYF. The CDR3 nucleotides read TGTGCCAGCAGCCTCCGGGGAGGGGTCACCTACGAGCAGTACTTC.